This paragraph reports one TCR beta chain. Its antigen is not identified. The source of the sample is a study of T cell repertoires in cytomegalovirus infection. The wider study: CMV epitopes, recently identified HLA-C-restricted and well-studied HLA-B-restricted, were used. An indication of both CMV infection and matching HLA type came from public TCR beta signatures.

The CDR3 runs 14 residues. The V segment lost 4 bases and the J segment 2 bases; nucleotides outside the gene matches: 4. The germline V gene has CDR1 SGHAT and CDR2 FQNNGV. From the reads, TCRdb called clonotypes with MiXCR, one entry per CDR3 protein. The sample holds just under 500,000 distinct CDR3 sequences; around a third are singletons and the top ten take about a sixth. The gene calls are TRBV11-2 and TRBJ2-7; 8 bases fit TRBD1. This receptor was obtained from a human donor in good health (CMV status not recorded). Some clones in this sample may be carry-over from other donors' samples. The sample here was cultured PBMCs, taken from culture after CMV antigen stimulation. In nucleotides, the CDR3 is TGTGCCAGCAGCTGGGACAGGCTTACCTACGAGCAGTACTTC. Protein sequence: CASSWDRLTYEQYF.